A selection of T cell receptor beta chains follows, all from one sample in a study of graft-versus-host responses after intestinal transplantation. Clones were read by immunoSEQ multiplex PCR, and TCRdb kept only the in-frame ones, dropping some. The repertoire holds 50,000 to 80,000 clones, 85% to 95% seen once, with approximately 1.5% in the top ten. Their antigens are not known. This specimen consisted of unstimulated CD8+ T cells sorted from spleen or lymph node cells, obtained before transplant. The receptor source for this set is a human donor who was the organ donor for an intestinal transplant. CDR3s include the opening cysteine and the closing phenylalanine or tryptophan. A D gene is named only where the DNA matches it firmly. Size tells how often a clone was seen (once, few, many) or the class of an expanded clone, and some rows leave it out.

TGCAGCGTTGTCAGCACCCGGACTAGTTCTTCCGAGCAGTACTTC,CSVVSTRTSSSEQYF,TRBD2,TRBJ2-7,NA,TRBV29-1
TGTGCCAGCAGTGAAGATCCCCGGACAGATACGCAGTATTTT,CASSEDPRTDTQYF,NA,TRBJ2-3,few,TRBV6-1
TGTGCCAGCAGTGCAACTAGCGGGAGTTTCGGTGAGCAGTTCTTC,CASSATSGSFGEQFF,TRBD2,TRBJ2-1,NA,TRBV6-1
TGTGCCAGTAGTATCAAGACAGCCCTGGCTCATGGCTACACCTTC,CASSIKTALAHGYTF,NA,TRBJ1-2,NA,TRBV19
TGTGCCAGCAGTTACCGGGGGGCGTTTGATGGCTACACCTTC,CASSYRGAFDGYTF,NA,TRBJ1-2,few,TRBV2
TGTGCCAGCAGAGATCCGGAACGGGAGAGGCAAGCTTTCTTT,CASRDPERERQAFF,NA,TRBJ1-1,once,TRBV9
TGTGCCAGCAGCCCCCGGGGACAGGTGAACTATGGCTACACCTTC,CASSPRGQVNYGYTF,TRBD1,TRBJ1-2,few,TRBV27
TGTGCCAGTAGCCCGCGAGATTATAATGAAAAACTGTTTTTT,CASSPRDYNEKLFF,NA,TRBJ1-4,NA,TRBV19
TGCGCCAGCAGCCACCTCCCAGGGGGCCTGGAGACCCAGTACTTC,CASSHLPGGLETQYF,TRBD1,TRBJ2-5,NA,TRBV4-1
TGCGCCAGCAGCTGGAGCGGGGGAGTAGCCAAAAACATTCAGTACTTC,CASSWSGGVAKNIQYF,TRBD2,TRBJ2-4,NA,TRBV5-1
TGCGCCAGCAGCTTGGCTCCAGCGGGGATCCAAGAGACCCAGTACTTC,CASSLAPAGIQETQYF,TRBD2,TRBJ2-5,NA,TRBV5-1
TGTGCCAGCAGTCAAGAGAGCTCCTACAATGAGCAGTTCTTC,CASSQESSYNEQFF,NA,TRBJ2-1,NA,TRBV6-1
TGTGCCAGCAGCTTTCATATGGACATTCGGTCTGCGGGATTCCTTTTCACAGATACGCAGTATTTT,CASSFHMDIRSAGFLFTDTQYF,NA,TRBJ2-3,NA,TRBV7-8
TGTGCCAGCAGCTTCGGGAACACTGAAGCTTTCTTT,CASSFGNTEAFF,NA,TRBJ1-1,once,TRBV7-9
TGTGCCACCTGTTCCCTCCAAGCTTATGGCTACACCTTC,CATCSLQAYGYTF,NA,TRBJ1-2,few,TRBV6-6